This TCR beta chain was captured in a study of beta chain features in type 1 diabetes. Study-wide results and caveats: Shortening that was moderate but significant affected the TCRB CDR3s of Type 1 diabetes patients in all four CD4+ subsets.

This clone was found a few times. Its target is not known. J was trimmed by 4 bases and V by 7 bases; bases with no gene match: 4. The CDR3 length is 14 residues. Looked up from germline, CDR1 is MNHNS and CDR2 is SASEGT. Expressed TCRB transcripts were sequenced because the isolated RNA had all been reverse transcribed beforehand. Read counts averaged approximately 3.3 million for samples of naive, central memory and regulatory T cells. Generated by immunoSEQ multiplex PCR, the TCRdb table keeps only in-frame clones and is missing some. The repertoire holds about 640,000 clones, with around 12% as singletons.

The rearrangement uses TRBV6-1 and TRBJ1-2; 12 nucleotides line up with TRBD1. This sequence was found in a man aged 25-45 years with type 1 diabetes. Input material: naive CD4+ T cells from blood. In nucleotides, the CDR3 is TGTGCCAGCATCCGGGACAGGGGGCCCTATGGCTACACCTTC. Protein sequence: CASIRDRGPYGYTF.